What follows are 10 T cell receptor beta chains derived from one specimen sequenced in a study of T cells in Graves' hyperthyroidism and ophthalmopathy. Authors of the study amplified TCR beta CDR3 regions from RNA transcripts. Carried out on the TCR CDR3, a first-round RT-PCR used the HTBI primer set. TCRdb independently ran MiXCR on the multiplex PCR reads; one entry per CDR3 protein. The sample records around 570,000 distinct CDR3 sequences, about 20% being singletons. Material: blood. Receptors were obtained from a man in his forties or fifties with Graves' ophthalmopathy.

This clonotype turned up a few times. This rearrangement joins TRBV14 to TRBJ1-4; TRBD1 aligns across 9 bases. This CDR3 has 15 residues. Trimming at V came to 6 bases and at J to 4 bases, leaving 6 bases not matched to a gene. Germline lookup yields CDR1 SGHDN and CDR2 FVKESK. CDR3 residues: CASRRRTGDNEKLFF. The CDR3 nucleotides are TGTGCCAGCAGGAGACGGACAGGGGATAATGAAAAACTGTTTTTT.

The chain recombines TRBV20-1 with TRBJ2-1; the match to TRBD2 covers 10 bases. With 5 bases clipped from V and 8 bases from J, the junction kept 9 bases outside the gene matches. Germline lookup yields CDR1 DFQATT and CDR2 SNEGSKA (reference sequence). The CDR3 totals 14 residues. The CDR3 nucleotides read TGCAGTGCTTCTGCTAGCGGGAGAGGGCATGAGCAGTTCTTC. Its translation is CSASASGRGHEQFF.

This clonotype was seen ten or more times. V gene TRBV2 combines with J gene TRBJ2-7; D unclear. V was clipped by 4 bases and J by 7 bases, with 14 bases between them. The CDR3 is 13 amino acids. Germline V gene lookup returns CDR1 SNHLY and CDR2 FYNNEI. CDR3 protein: CASSVGAVKEQYF. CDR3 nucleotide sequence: TGTGCCAGCAGTGTAGGAGCCGTTAAAGAGCAGTACTTC.

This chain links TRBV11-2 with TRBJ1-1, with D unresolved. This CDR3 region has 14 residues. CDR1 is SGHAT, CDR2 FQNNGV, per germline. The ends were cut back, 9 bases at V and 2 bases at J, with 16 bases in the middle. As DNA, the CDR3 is TGTGCCAGTAGTATAGATATAGGTAACACTGAAGCTTTCTTT. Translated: CASSIDIGNTEAFF. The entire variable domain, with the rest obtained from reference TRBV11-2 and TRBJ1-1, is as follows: EAGVAQSPRYKIIEKRQSVAFWCNPISGHATLYWYQQILGQGPKLLIQFQNNGVVDDSQLPKDRFSAERLKGVDSTLKIQPAKLEDSAVYLCASSIDIGNTEAFFGQGTRLTVV.

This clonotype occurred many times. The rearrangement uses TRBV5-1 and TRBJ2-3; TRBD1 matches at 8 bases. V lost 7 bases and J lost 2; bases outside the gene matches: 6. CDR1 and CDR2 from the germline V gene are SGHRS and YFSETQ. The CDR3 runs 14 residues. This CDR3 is CASATGQDTDTQYF. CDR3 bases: TGCGCCAGCGCTACGGGACAGGACACAGATACGCAGTATTTT. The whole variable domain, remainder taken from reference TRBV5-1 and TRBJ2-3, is KAGVTQTPRYLIKTRGQQVTLSCSPISGHRSVSWYQQTPGQGLQFLFEYFSETQRNKGNFPGRFSGRQFSNSRSEMNVSTLELGDSALYLCASATGQDTDTQYFGPGTRLTVL.

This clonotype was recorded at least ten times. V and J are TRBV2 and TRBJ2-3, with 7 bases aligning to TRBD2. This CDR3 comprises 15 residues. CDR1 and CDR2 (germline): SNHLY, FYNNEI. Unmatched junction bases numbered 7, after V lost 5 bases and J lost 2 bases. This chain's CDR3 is CASSRSLAVTDTQYF. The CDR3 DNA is TGTGCCAGCAGTCGGAGTCTAGCGGTCACAGATACGCAGTATTTT.

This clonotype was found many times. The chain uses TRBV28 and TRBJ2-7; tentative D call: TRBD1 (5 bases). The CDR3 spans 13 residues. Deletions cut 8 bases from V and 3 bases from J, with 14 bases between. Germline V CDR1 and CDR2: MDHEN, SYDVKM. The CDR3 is CASGSGQSYEQYF. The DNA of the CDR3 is TGTGCCAGCGGGTCCGGACAAAGCTACGAGCAGTACTTC.

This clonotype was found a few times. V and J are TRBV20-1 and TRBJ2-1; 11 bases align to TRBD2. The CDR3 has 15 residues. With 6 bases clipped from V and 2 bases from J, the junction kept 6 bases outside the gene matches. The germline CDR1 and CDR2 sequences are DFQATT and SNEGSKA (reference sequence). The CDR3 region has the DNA TGCAGTGCAACCGGGACTAGCGGAACCTACAATGAGCAGTTCTTC. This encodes CSATGTSGTYNEQFF.

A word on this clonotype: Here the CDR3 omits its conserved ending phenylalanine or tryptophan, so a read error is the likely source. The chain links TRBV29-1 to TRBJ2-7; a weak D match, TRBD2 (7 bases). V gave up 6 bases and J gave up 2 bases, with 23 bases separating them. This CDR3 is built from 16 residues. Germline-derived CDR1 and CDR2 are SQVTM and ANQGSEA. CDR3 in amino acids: CSVITPRGGQTYEQYL. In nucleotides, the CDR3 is TGCAGCGTCATCACACCCCGCGGGGGCCAGACCTACGAGCAGTACCTC.

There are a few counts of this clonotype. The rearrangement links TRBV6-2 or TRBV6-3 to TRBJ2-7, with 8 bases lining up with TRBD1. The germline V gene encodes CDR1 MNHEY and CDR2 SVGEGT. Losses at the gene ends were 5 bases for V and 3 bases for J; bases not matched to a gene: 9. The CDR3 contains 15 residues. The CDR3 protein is CASSVQATGVYEQYF. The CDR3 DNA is TGTGCCAGCAGTGTCCAAGCGACAGGGGTCTACGAGCAGTACTTC.